This entry lists 24 T cell receptor beta chains sequenced from one sample in a study of vaccination and CD4 T cells after COVID-19. With the Oncomine TCR Beta short-read assay, DNA from cultured CD4+ T cells was sequenced. In TCRdb, the PCR reads were re-called with MiXCR into one record per CDR3 protein. The sample contains approximately 19,000 distinct CDR3 sequences, 50% to 70% of which appear only once. What these receptors recognize is not known. The treatment here: roughly 10-day PBMC culture with coronavirus spike peptide pools or control peptides (ViraFEST assay). The sequenced sample was CD4+ T cells from blood, cultured in vitro, obtained after SARS-CoV-2 vaccination. These receptors were obtained from a human donor who had recovered from COVID-19.

The chain uses TRBV20-1 and TRBJ1-1, with 9 positions matching TRBD1. The CDR3 has 16 amino acids. V lost 1 base and J lost 3; bases outside the gene matches: 9. Germline V CDR1 and CDR2: DFQATT, SNEGSKA (reference sequence). The CDR3 DNA sequence: TGCAGTGCTAGAGCCGTAACAGGGGGCGGGTACACTGAAGCTTTCTTT. Protein: CSARAVTGGGYTEAFF.

This rearrangement joins TRBV19 to TRBJ2-2; 11 bases map to TRBD2. The CDR3 is made up of 16 amino acids. Germline-derived CDR1 and CDR2 are LNHDA and SQIVND (reference sequence). V shed 3 bases, J shed 4 bases, and the junction held 4 bases outside the gene matches. The CDR3 DNA reads as TGTGCCAGTAGTATGCGGCTAGCGGGAGGCACCGGGGAGCTGTTTTTT. Its protein is CASSMRLAGGTGELFF.

The chain has TRBV20-1 and TRBJ2-1; 10 nucleotides align to TRBD2. V was pared by 6 bases and J by 0 bases, with 8 bases of the junction left unmatched. CDR3 length: 16 amino acids. Per germline, CDR1 DFQATT and CDR2 SNEGSKA (reference sequence). The CDR3: CSASTSGLSSYNEQFF. The CDR3 bases are TGCAGTGCCTCGACTAGCGGGCTGAGCTCCTACAATGAGCAGTTCTTC.

By sample share, this clonotype is hyperexpanded (1% or more). The CDR3: CASSLTGGRDQPQHF. The CDR3, as DNA: TGTGCCAGCAGTTTGACGGGGGGTAGGGATCAGCCCCAGCATTTT. This rearrangement joins TRBV6-5 to TRBJ1-5, with D maybe TRBD1 (5 bases). V was trimmed by 4 bases and J by 5 bases, leaving 15 bases between them. The CDR3 sequence is 15 residues long. Germline V gene sequence: CDR1 MNHEY, CDR2 SVGAGI.

The chain employs TRBV4-1 and TRBJ2-3; 15 positions match TRBD2. With 3 bases clipped from V and 3 bases from J, the junction kept 4 bases outside the gene matches. The CDR3 covers 17 residues. Germline CDR1 MGHRA, CDR2 YSYEKL. DNA of the CDR3: TGCGCCAGCAGCCAGGACGGGACTAGCGGGGGGACAGATACGCAGTATTTT. Translated: CASSQDGTSGGTDTQYF.

The chain is built from TRBV27 and TRBJ2-5, with 7 bases that match TRBD2. Germline loops: CDR1 MNHEY, CDR2 SMNVEV (reference sequence). Trimming cost V 5 bases and J 1 base; bases outside gene matches: 7. The CDR3 runs to 15 residues. DNA for the CDR3: TGTGCCAGCAGTCACCTATCTAGCGGCCAAGAGACCCAGTACTTC. It specifies CASSHLSSGQETQYF.

This clonotype is categorized as hyperexpanded. V usage is TRBV24-1 and J usage is TRBJ2-2, with D tentatively TRBD2 (7 bases). V dropped 9 bases and J dropped 7 bases, with 14 bases sitting between them. Germline values: CDR1 KGHDR, CDR2 SFDVKD. This CDR3 has 13 amino acids. CDR3 in amino acids: CATAAGAIGELFF. The CDR3, as DNA: TGTGCCACCGCTGCGGGGGCAATCGGGGAGCTGTTTTTT.

This clonotype was counted between two and nine times. The chain couples TRBV6-1 to TRBJ1-2; a weak D match, TRBD1 (5 bases). The V end was cut by 5 bases, the J end by 2 bases, with 15 bases between. The germline V gene has CDR1 MNHNS and CDR2 SASEGT. This CDR3 spans 15 amino acids. CDR3 DNA: TGTGCCAGCAGTAATCAAGGGTCAGGGAACTATGGCTACACCTTC. Protein sequence: CASSNQGSGNYGYTF.

This chain links TRBV2 with TRBJ1-2; 9 nucleotides match TRBD1. The germline gives CDR1 SNHLY, CDR2 FYNNEI. With V trimmed by 4 bases and J by 2 bases, 5 bases remained unmatched. The CDR3 covers 15 residues. The CDR3 coding sequence is TGTGCCAGCAGTGGGCACAGGGGGCGGAACTATGGCTACACCTTC. Protein product: CASSGHRGRNYGYTF.

The rearrangement uses TRBV6-5 and TRBJ1-4, with 8 bases that match TRBD1. The CDR3 is made up of 15 amino acids. With 4 bases clipped from V and 2 bases from J, the junction kept 3 bases outside the gene matches. Germline loops: CDR1 MNHEY, CDR2 SVGAGI. For the CDR3, the DNA is TGTGCCAGCAGTTGGTGGACAGGGACTAATGAAAAACTGTTTTTT. Its translation: CASSWWTGTNEKLFF.

This chain joins TRBV20-1 and TRBJ1-1, with D tentatively TRBD1 (6 bases). This CDR3 region has 13 residues. In germline, CDR1 is DFQATT, CDR2 SNEGSKA (reference sequence). Trimming stripped 3 bases from V and 3 bases from J, with 11 bases between. The CDR3, as DNA: TGCAGTGCTAGTATCGCAGGGGACACTGAAGCTTTCTTT. This gives the protein CSASIAGDTEAFF.

The chain carries TRBV20-1 and TRBJ1-5, with TRBD1 identical over 9 bases. Trimming cost V 1 base and J 1 base; bases outside gene matches: 11. The CDR3 consists of 18 residues. Germline V gene sequence: CDR1 DFQATT, CDR2 SNEGSKA (reference sequence). CDR3: CSARGPGTGYVSNQPQHF. The CDR3 DNA follows: TGCAGTGCTAGAGGTCCCGGGACAGGGTACGTGAGCAATCAGCCCCAGCATTTT.

The V call is TRBV5-1, the J call TRBJ2-3; tentatively, D is TRBD2 (6 bases). The CDR3 contains 16 residues. CDR1 SGHRS and CDR2 YFSETQ come from the germline V gene. V dropped 1 base and J dropped 5 bases, with 17 bases sitting between them. CDR3 sequence: CASSLSPGVSLDTQYF. CDR3 nucleotide sequence: TGCGCCAGCAGCTTGTCCCCGGGGGTATCTTTAGATACGCAGTATTTT.

This clonotype showed up just a few times. It is likely a read error: a sequence one base away is far more abundant. This chain connects TRBV11-3 to TRBJ1-1; D gene ambiguous. This CDR3 comprises 13 residues. Germline V gives CDR1 SGHNT, CDR2 YENEEA. Trimming left V 2 bases short and J 1 base short, with 5 bases between. The CDR3 reads CASSLMGNTEAFF. CDR3 nucleotides: TGTGCCAGCAGCTTAATGGGGAACACTGAAGCTTTCTTT.

The chain couples TRBV20-1 to TRBJ1-5; D gene uncertain. Germline-derived CDR1 and CDR2 are DFQATT and SNEGSKA (reference sequence). Trimming stripped 7 bases from V and 4 bases from J, with 14 bases between. CDR3 length equals 13 residues. In DNA form, the CDR3 reads TGCAGTGTTGTAATACCGCCGAATCAGCCCCAGCATTTT. Amino acid sequence: CSVVIPPNQPQHF.

The chain couples TRBV20-1 to TRBJ1-1, with D uncertain. This CDR3 has 12 amino acids. Germline CDR1 is DFQATT and CDR2 is SNEGSKA (reference sequence). V was trimmed by 4 bases and J by 3 bases, leaving 9 bases between them. CDR3 nucleotides: TGCAGTGCTAAGCGTCGGGACACTGAAGCTTTCTTT. Translating gives CSAKRRDTEAFF.

The chain couples TRBV2 to TRBJ1-2; TRBD1 is a possible D gene (5 bases). With 8 bases removed from V and 4 bases from J, the gap between germline ends came to 17 bases. The germline V gene has CDR1 SNHLY and CDR2 FYNNEI. The CDR3 loop spans 14 amino acids. The CDR3 bases are TGTGCCAGCTGGACCCCCCGGGGGGTCTATGGCTACACCTTC. It encodes CASWTPRGVYGYTF.

This sequence joins TRBV5-1 and TRBJ2-3; D gene uncertain. The V and J ends lost 0 bases and 2 bases respectively, with 4 bases between them. This CDR3 spans 13 amino acids. In germline, CDR1 is SGHRS, CDR2 YFSETQ. CDR3 sequence reads: CASSLVFTDTQYF. In nucleotides, the CDR3 is TGCGCCAGCAGCTTGGTGTTCACAGATACGCAGTATTTT.

The CDR3 nucleotides are TGCGCCAGCAGCGATAAGGACAGACACTCTAACTATGGCTACACCTTC. This sequence encodes CASSDKDRHSNYGYTF. This chain joins TRBV5-1 and TRBJ1-2; TRBD1 is a possible D gene (6 bases). The germline gives CDR1 SGHRS, CDR2 YFSETQ. This CDR3 is 16 amino acids long. The V end lost 4 bases, the J end lost 0 bases, and 16 bases lay between the germline ends.

The V call is TRBV28, the J call TRBJ1-2, with TRBD1 as a possible D gene (5 bases). Germline V lookup: CDR1 MDHEN, CDR2 SYDVKM. This CDR3 is 13 amino acids long. Trimming took off 8 bases at V and 0 bases at J, with 10 bases between the two ends. The CDR3 reads CASHTGANYGYTF. The CDR3 region has the DNA TGTGCCAGCCACACAGGAGCTAACTATGGCTACACCTTC.

This clonotype has just one count. This chain links TRBV12-3 or TRBV12-4 with TRBJ1-5; D is unclear. V was shortened by 5 bases and J by 4 bases, with 18 bases between the two germline ends. The CDR3 extends over 16 amino acids. Written as DNA, the CDR3 is TGTGCCAGCAGTACACGGGCCAAACCTCCTAATCAGCCCCAGCATTTT. Encoded protein: CASSTRAKPPNQPQHF.

The V call is TRBV30, the J call TRBJ1-2; D is unresolved. The CDR3 contains 15 residues. CDR1 GTSNPN and CDR2 SVGIG come from the germline V gene (reference sequence). V lost 2 bases and J lost 0, with 13 bases in between. CDR3 amino acids: CAWSPALGANYGYTF. The CDR3 region has the DNA TGTGCCTGGAGTCCAGCTCTTGGGGCTAACTATGGCTACACCTTC.

This clonotype was detected a few times. V is TRBV30 and J is TRBJ2-7; 10 nucleotides match TRBD2. After removal of 0 bases from V and 1 base from J, the junction contained 6 bases not matched to a gene. The CDR3 loop spans 16 amino acids. Germline V gene data show CDR1 as GTSNPN and CDR2 as SVGIG (reference sequence). The CDR3 DNA is TGTGCCTGGAGTGTACAGGGACTAGCGTTATCCTACGAGCAGTACTTC. Amino acid sequence: CAWSVQGLALSYEQYF.

The chain recombines TRBV6-1 with TRBJ1-2; D possibly corresponds to TRBD1 (5 bases). Germline V CDR1 and CDR2: MNHNS, SASEGT. Trimming left V 8 bases short and J 2 bases short, with 6 bases between. The CDR3 is made up of 11 amino acids. The CDR3 region is CASGGNYGYTF. CDR3 coding DNA: TGTGCCAGCGGGGGGAACTATGGCTACACCTTC.